This T cell receptor (beta chain) was sequenced during a study of T cell changes during pregnancy in multiple sclerosis. The protocol was immunoSEQ multiplex PCR, while the TCRdb copy is restricted to in-frame clones and leaves out a portion. The sample includes approximately 93,000 clones, around 93% seen only once; the top ten take roughly 2%. Germline lookup yields CDR1 SNHLY and CDR2 FYNNEI. CDR3 length: 15 amino acids. V was cut by 2 bases and J by 0 bases, with 11 bases left in between. The TCR originated in a female donor in good health, enrolled as a control in a pregnancy study. The sample in question was peripheral blood, obtained in the first trimester of pregnancy. The V call is TRBV2, the J call TRBJ2-7; D not certain. The CDR3: CASSESQVSSYEQYF. In DNA form, the CDR3 reads TGTGCCAGCAGTGAAAGCCAGGTTAGCTCCTACGAGCAGTACTTC.